This T cell receptor beta chain was documented in a study of CD8+ T cells in alopecia areata (dated by TCRdb to 2016 to 2019). For the study in its entirety: Skin from C3H/HeJ donors aged roughly 6-12 months with spontaneous alopecia was grafted onto female C3H/HeJ recipients aged roughly 7-11 weeks. In both human patients and the C3H/HeJ mouse model, the study applied high-throughput TCRbeta sequencing to look at T cell clonal expansion in alopecia areata. In humans, TCRbeta sequencing was performed on scalp tissue and on sorted CD4+ and CD8+ peripheral blood T cells from healthy controls and from patients with patchy or totalis/universalis alopecia areata. Scalp clonality was compared across normal scalp (n=4), patchy alopecia areata scalp (n=8), and alopecia totalis/universalis scalp (n=8). RNA was obtained with the PAXgene miRNA kit for fixed scalp, the miRNeasy kit for PBMCs, and the RNeasy kit for mouse skin. TCRbeta CDR3 regions were amplified by immunoSEQ multiplex PCR using 35 Vbeta forward and 13 Jbeta reverse primers.

The library was generated by the immunoSEQ multiplex PCR assay. RNA was extracted from all samples and reverse transcribed into cDNA as template for TCR sequencing. First-strand cDNA was synthesized using SuperScript III with a 2:1 mix of oligo-dT and random hexamers. A synthetic immune receptor repertoire was used to gauge amplification bias, and whatever bias remained was removed computationally. Libraries were sequenced on Illumina HiSeq using 60 bp reads that covered the CDR3 and were read from J toward V. On the authors' methods: Raw reads were preprocessed to remove errors, and CDR3 was defined according to IMGT conventions as the region from the conserved cysteine to phenylalanine. To get clonality, Shannon entropy was normalized by log2 of the number of productive unique TCRs and the result was subtracted from 1. CD4 or CD8 identity of scalp clones was inferred by cross-referencing scalp TCRbeta sequences with sorted blood CD4 and CD8 repertoires. In its TCRdb copy, this immuneACCESS table keeps in-frame sequences only and misses some clones. Where compared with another copy, unresolved V genes explain less than half of these, and the others have no known cause. That table supplies the V and J calls and clone size; D and trimming were determined from the DNA. This sample shows around 290,000 clones, and none of them turns up only once. The top ten hold 0.9% to 1.5% of the sample.

What the research found in general, with its limitations: Unlike mouse skin, where gammadelta T cells dominate, normal human skin contains resident alphabeta T cells that get sequenced too, which complicates analysis of the scalp TCR repertoire. Shared TCR sequences between patients were less evident than in mice, which may be partly attributable to HLA diversity in the patient population. Compared with normal scalp, lesional scalp, particularly in alopecia totalis/universalis, had higher clonality and more expanded CD8+ clones, which suggests antigenic drive.

Of note for this clone: Which antigen it targets is not known. Gene names and germline sequences here are the mouse ones. The CDR3 is cut off 4 residues early in the read; its end comes from the germline J gene. This sample also contains other DNA sequences that code for the same CDR3.

Pooled mouse cutaneous lymph node cells were stained for CD4, CD8alpha, NKG2D, NKG2ACE and other markers and were then sorted on a BD Influx. The junction shows trimming of 0 bases on V and 1 base on J, plus 8 bases between the germline ends. From the cysteine through the phenylalanine, the CDR3 covers 15 amino acids. The 33 bases shown cover part of the CDR3, and their frame starts at base 1. Sequences NSQYPW (CDR1) and LRSPGD (CDR2) are obtained from the germline V gene (reference sequence). The source of this sequence is a C3H/HeJ mouse with alopecia areata. Mice in this strain carry MHC haplotype H2-k. The chain is encoded by TRBV1 joined to TRBJ2-5; 6 matching bases give a weak D call of TRBD2. The specimen sequenced was CD4+ T cells sorted from a lymph node. The CDR3 is CTCSADRTDQDTQYF. Partial CDR3 DNA: TGCACCTGCAGTGCAGATCGGACTGACCAAGAC.